These 27 T cell receptor beta chains share one sample of origin, sequenced in a study of low-dose radiotherapy and immunotherapy resistance in tumors. Covering alpha and beta chains, TRAV- and TRBV-specific primers were used for the first-strand cDNA. TCR amplification ran 20 PCR cycles using constant-region and V-primer adapter primers. Using its own MiXCR run on the reads, TCRdb lists one record per CDR3 protein. Of 40,000 or so distinct CDR3 sequences in the sample, around 20% were seen once. Time point here: after trial treatment. Treatment given: LDRT plus nivolumab, ipilimumab, low-dose cyclophosphamide and aspirin (RACIN trial). The sequencing used PBMCs, collected after low-dose radiotherapy plus immunotherapy. These receptors were obtained from a female donor with ovarian cancer.

This clonotype was seen ten or more times. The chain is built from TRBV7-8 and TRBJ2-7, with 9 bases aligning to TRBD2. Germline V gene data show CDR1 as SGHVS and CDR2 as FQNEAQ. Trimming removed 6 bases from V and 2 bases from J; junction bases left unmatched: 11. CDR3 length: 16 residues. CDR3 sequence: CASSLEVGGGAYEQYF. The CDR3 DNA reads TGTGCCAGCAGTCTAGAGGTGGGCGGGGGGGCCTACGAGCAGTACTTC.

This clonotype was seen ten or more times. This sequence joins TRBV6-2 or TRBV6-3 and TRBJ2-7; TRBD1 matches 11 bases. This CDR3 has 14 residues. After removal of 7 bases from V and 3 bases from J, the junction contained 5 bases not matched to a gene. In germline, CDR1 is MNHEY, CDR2 SVGEGT. This CDR3 is CASISGTGGYEQYF. CDR3 coding DNA: TGTGCCAGCATCTCCGGGACAGGGGGCTACGAGCAGTACTTC.

In this sample, this clonotype turned up many times. The chain combines TRBV2 with TRBJ2-5, with D maybe TRBD2 (6 bases). This CDR3 contains 15 residues. Deletions cut 6 bases from V and 5 bases from J, with 19 bases between. Germline V gene sequence: CDR1 SNHLY, CDR2 FYNNEI. CDR3 residues: CASRPTGTPRETQYF. As DNA, the CDR3 is TGTGCCAGCAGACCAACCGGGACTCCCCGGGAGACCCAGTACTTC.

In this sample, this clonotype turned up many times. The gene calls are TRBV7-2 and TRBJ2-5; D is unclear. CDR3 size: 13 residues. Trimming pared 2 bases from V and 7 bases from J, leaving 11 bases between. The germline V gene encodes CDR1 SGHTA and CDR2 FQGNSA. Here the CDR3 reads CASSLQSKATQYF. In nucleotides, the CDR3 is TGTGCCAGCAGCTTACAGAGTAAAGCGACCCAGTACTTC.

This clonotype was recorded many times. This chain connects TRBV4-2 to TRBJ2-7; 8 nucleotides agree with TRBD2. The J segment lost 7 bases and the V segment lost 0 bases, leaving 11 bases of the junction unmatched. The CDR3 runs 16 residues. Germline loops: CDR1 LGHNA, CDR2 YNFKEQ. CDR3 amino acids: CASSQEWAGAGDEQYF. DNA of the CDR3: TGTGCCAGCAGCCAAGAGTGGGCTGGAGCGGGAGATGAGCAGTACTTC.

This clonotype showed up many times. CDR3 in DNA: TGTGCCAGCAGCTCGTCCAGGGGCCGGGGGTACGAGCAGTACTTC. It yields the protein CASSSSRGRGYEQYF. This rearrangement joins TRBV7-9 to TRBJ2-7; D is tentatively TRBD1 or TRBD2 (6 bases each). Trimming took 4 bases from V and 4 from J, leaving 17 bases between them. Looked up from germline, CDR1 is SEHNR and CDR2 is FQNEAQ (reference sequence). The CDR3 sequence is 15 residues long.

This clonotype appeared many times. V usage is TRBV29-1 and J usage is TRBJ2-1; 12 bases match TRBD1. J gave up 6 bases and V 7 bases, and 7 bases lay outside the gene matches. The CDR3 length is 14 residues. CDR1 and CDR2 (germline): SQVTM, ANQGSEA. The CDR3 region has the DNA TGCAGCGGACGGGACAGGGGGCGATTCAATGAGCAGTTCTTC. Its translation is CSGRDRGRFNEQFF.

Details on this clonotype: Only one base separates this from a far larger clonotype, so it likely reflects a read error. The chain uses TRBV18 and TRBJ2-1; D is perhaps TRBD1 (5 bases). Germline loops: CDR1 KGHSH, CDR2 LQKENI. The germline V and J ends were trimmed by 3 bases and 10 bases, with 16 bases remaining between them. The CDR3 is 14 residues long. The DNA for the CDR3 is TGTGCCAGCTCACCCGACAGCCGGAGCTACGAGCAGTTCTTC. Encoded protein: CASSPDSRSYEQFF.

The rearrangement uses TRBV5-1 and TRBJ1-4; D is undetermined. This CDR3 has 14 amino acids. Germline-derived CDR1 and CDR2 are SGHRS and YFSETQ. The V end was cut by 0 bases, the J end by 5 bases, with 8 bases between. The CDR3: CASSLGHQNEKLFF. For the CDR3, the DNA is TGCGCCAGCAGCTTGGGACACCAAAATGAAAAACTGTTTTTT.

This clonotype showed up just once. This likely stems from a read error, as it lies one base from a far larger clone. The chain joins TRBV5-6 to TRBJ2-1; D unclear. V gave up 4 bases and J gave up 10 bases, with 15 bases separating them. The CDR3 totals 13 residues. Germline CDR1 reads SGHDT; CDR2 reads YYEEEE. The CDR3 here is CASSQSPTYEQFF. In nucleotides, the CDR3 is TGTGCCAGCAGCCAGTCCCCCACCTACGAGCAGTTCTTC. The whole variable domain, remainder taken from reference TRBV5-6 and TRBJ2-1, is DAGVTQSPTHLIKTRGQQVTLRCSPKSGHDTVSWYQQALGQGPQFIFQYYEEEERQRGNFPDRFSGHQFPNYSSELNVNALLLGDSALYLCASSQSPTYEQFFGPGTRLTVL.

The chain recombines TRBV28 with TRBJ2-1, with D maybe TRBD2 (5 bases). The CDR3 consists of 16 residues. Per germline, CDR1 MDHEN and CDR2 SYDVKM. V was shortened by 1 base and J by 7 bases, with 17 bases between the two germline ends. CDR3 region: CASSLYTTSSGNEQFF. The DNA of the CDR3 is TGTGCCAGCAGTTTATACACGACCAGCTCGGGGAATGAGCAGTTCTTC.

This clonotype was observed a few times. This chain links TRBV12-3 or TRBV12-4 with TRBJ2-6, with D uncertain. CDR3 length: 15 residues. V gave up 0 bases and J gave up 1 base, with 4 bases separating them. CDR3 protein: CASSLAGSGANVLTF. As DNA, the CDR3 is TGTGCCAGCAGTTTAGCCGGGTCTGGGGCCAACGTCCTGACTTTC.

The chain has TRBV30 and TRBJ1-1, with D possibly being TRBD1 (6 bases). V shed 3 bases and J shed 6 bases, with 11 bases lying between them. Germline-derived CDR1 and CDR2 are GTSNPN and SVGIG (reference sequence). The CDR3 is 12 residues long. The CDR3 spells CAWSLRGPEAFF. DNA of the CDR3: TGTGCCTGGAGCCTACGGGGGCCTGAAGCTTTCTTT.

This clonotype was detected many times. The J gene is TRBJ2-2, the V gene TRBV15; D gene ambiguous. V lost 1 base and J 13 bases, leaving 13 bases between the germline ends. The CDR3 sequence is 13 residues long. The germline gives CDR1 LNHNV, CDR2 YYDKDF (reference sequence). CDR3 nucleotides: TGTGCCACCAGCAGAGTTGGAAACTACGGGCTGTTTTTT. It yields the protein CATSRVGNYGLFF.

This clonotype showed up many times. The chain has TRBV14 and TRBJ2-2; D is ambiguous. Germline loops: CDR1 SGHDN, CDR2 FVKESK. This CDR3 region has 13 residues. Trimming pared 0 bases from V and 5 bases from J, leaving 4 bases between. CDR3: CASSQDWTGELFF. The CDR3 DNA reads TGTGCCAGCAGCCAAGATTGGACCGGGGAGCTGTTTTTT.

This clonotype was seen repeatedly, ten times or more. The rearrangement links TRBV20-1 to TRBJ2-5; maybe TRBD1 (6 bases). Trimming removed 6 bases from V and 2 bases from J, with 13 bases in between. The CDR3 has 13 residues. The germline gives CDR1 DFQATT, CDR2 SNEGSKA (reference sequence). The CDR3 nucleotides are TGCAGTGCCGTCCGACAGGCGCAAGAGACCCAGTACTTC. It yields the protein CSAVRQAQETQYF.

Many counts were recorded for this clonotype. The rearrangement joins TRBV23-1 to TRBJ1-5; D remains ambiguous. TRBV23-1 is an ORF; its function is uncertain. The V end was cut by 6 bases, the J end by 6 bases, with 6 bases between. This CDR3 contains 11 residues. The DNA for the CDR3 is TGCGCCAGCAGGGTTGGTCAGCCCCAGCATTTT. It encodes CASRVGQPQHF.

This chain joins TRBV28 and TRBJ2-7; perhaps D is TRBD1 or TRBD2 (5 bases each). This CDR3 is 15 amino acids long. Trimming removed 2 bases from V and 2 bases from J, with 13 bases in between. The germline gives CDR1 MDHEN, CDR2 SYDVKM. The CDR3 reads CASSLRGRIPYEQYF. CDR3 coding DNA: TGTGCCAGCAGTTTACGGGGCAGAATCCCCTACGAGCAGTACTTC.

At least ten counts were recorded for this clonotype. The chain carries TRBV7-2 and TRBJ2-3; D may be TRBD1 (6 bases). The V gene's germline CDR1 is SGHTA and CDR2 FQGNSA. The CDR3 has 14 amino acids. With 1 base removed from V and 4 bases from J, the gap between germline ends came to 9 bases. Here the CDR3 DNA reads TGTGCCAGCAGCTTAGTTGGGGGCGCAGATACGCAGTATTTT. Translated: CASSLVGGADTQYF.

Comment on this clonotype: A read error is the likely source, as a far larger clone sits one nucleotide away. The CDR3 sequence is CASSDLADTSGSYNEQFF. The CDR3 DNA reads as TGTGCCAGCAGTGACTTGGCCGATACTAGCGGAAGCTACAATGAGCAGTTCTTC. V gene TRBV27 combines with J gene TRBJ2-1; 8 positions match TRBD2. The CDR3 is 18 residues long. The V segment lost 5 bases and the J segment 3 bases; nucleotides outside the gene matches: 15. CDR1 is MNHEY, CDR2 SMNVEV, per germline (reference sequence).

This chain joins TRBV2 and TRBJ2-2; TRBD2 agrees at 10 bases. Germline trimming cut 4 bases from V and 0 bases from J; bases unmatched to any gene: 14. CDR3 length: 20 residues. Germline CDR1 is SNHLY and CDR2 is FYNNEI. The CDR3: CASSGLGVAGGLTNTGELFF. In nucleotides, the CDR3 is TGTGCCAGCAGTGGGCTCGGAGTAGCGGGAGGCCTCACGAACACCGGGGAGCTGTTTTTT.

The genes are TRBV20-1 and TRBJ2-1; 7 positions agree with TRBD1. There are 12 residues in the CDR3. V trimming: 4 bases; J trimming: 5 bases; junction bases outside the gene matches: 2. The germline gives CDR1 DFQATT, CDR2 SNEGSKA (reference sequence). CDR3 bases: TGCAGTGCTACAGGGGGACACAATGAGCAGTTCTTC. It yields the protein CSATGGHNEQFF.

This clonotype was seen many times. The CDR3 region has the DNA TGTGCCAGCAGCCGTACGCTCGGGCAGCCAGGAAATGGAAACACCATATATTTT. Translation gives CASSRTLGQPGNGNTIYF. The chain uses TRBV3-1 and TRBJ1-3, with D hard to call. The CDR3 runs to 18 residues. CDR1 is LGHDT, CDR2 YNNKEL, per germline (reference sequence). V was shortened by 4 bases and J by 3 bases, with 22 bases between the two germline ends.

This clonotype was recorded many times. CDR3 nucleotides: TGTGCCAGTAGTATATCCGGGAGAAGGACTGAAGCTTTCTTT. It is translated as CASSISGRRTEAFF. The chain recombines TRBV19 with TRBJ1-1; D unclear. V was shortened by 2 bases and J by 5 bases, with 12 bases between the two germline ends. Germline CDR1 LNHDA, CDR2 SQIVND (reference sequence). There are 14 residues in the CDR3.

In this sample, this clonotype turned up a few times. The V gene is TRBV5-1, the J gene TRBJ2-1, with TRBD2 as a possible D gene (5 bases). The V end lost 8 bases, the J end lost 7 bases, and 16 bases lay between the germline ends. The germline V gene has CDR1 SGHRS and CDR2 YFSETQ. The CDR3 loop spans 13 amino acids. The CDR3 DNA reads as TGCGCCAGTAGCGATAGCATACCGAATGAGCAGTTCTTC. Translating it yields CASSDSIPNEQFF.

This clonotype was observed many times. The rearrangement links TRBV12-3 or TRBV12-4 to TRBJ2-7; perhaps TRBD1 as D (6 bases). This CDR3 has 16 amino acids. Trimming cost V 1 base and J 2 bases, with 15 bases left between them. CDR3 region: CASSLVLAGDPYEQYF. DNA of the CDR3: TGTGCCAGCAGTTTAGTGCTGGCAGGGGACCCCTACGAGCAGTACTTC.

This clonotype was detected many times. The J gene is TRBJ2-1, the V gene TRBV15; 9 bases map to TRBD2. V gave up 0 bases and J gave up 7 bases; unmatched junction bases: 7. The CDR3 sequence is 16 residues long. The germline V gene has CDR1 LNHNV and CDR2 YYDKDF (reference sequence). For the CDR3, the DNA is TGTGCCACCAGCAGAGATAAGGGGACTAGCACGAATGAGCAGTTCTTC. Residues: CATSRDKGTSTNEQFF. The whole variable domain, remainder taken from reference TRBV15 and TRBJ2-1, is DAMVIQNPRYQVTQFGKPVTLSCSQTLNHNVMYWYQQKSSQAPKLLFHYYDKDFNNEADTPDNFQSRRPNTSFCFLDIRSPGLGDTAMYLCATSRDKGTSTNEQFFGPGTRLTVL.